This is a list of T cell receptor beta chains from one sample in a study of cytomegalovirus exposure and HLA in healthy donors. Generated by immunoSEQ multiplex PCR, the TCRdb table keeps only in-frame clones and is missing some. The sample includes some 170,000 clones, around 81% of them seen just once. Sequenced input: PBMCs. Receptor source: a young woman in good health and CMV-seropositive. Both conserved end residues are part of each CDR3. Each record gives: J gene, V gene, clone size, D gene, CDR3 DNA, CDR3 protein. A D gene is named only where the DNA matches it firmly. The size entry is marked missing in some rows and otherwise reads once, few, many or a size class.

TRBJ1-1,TRBV5-5,once,TRBD1,TGTGCCAGCACCGAACTGACGACAGGGGTGAACACTGAAGCTTTCTTT,CASTELTTGVNTEAFF
TRBJ2-2,TRBV7-3,NA,TRBD1,TGTGCCAGCAGCCAGGACAGGGGCCCCGGGGAGCTGTTTTTT,CASSQDRGPGELFF
TRBJ2-2,TRBV5-1,NA,NA,TGCGCCAGCAGCTTGGCCTATCGAACCGGGGAGCTGTTTTTT,CASSLAYRTGELFF
TRBJ1-2,TRBV18,NA,NA,TGTGCCAGCTCACCTCGGACAGAAGATGGCTACACCTTC,CASSPRTEDGYTF
TRBJ2-7,TRBV6-6,NA,NA,TGTGCCAGCGGGGGGGCCCCAGGGGAGCAGTACTTC,CASGGAPGEQYF
TRBJ1-5,TRBV6-6,few,TRBD1,TGTGCCAGCACAGGGACAGTTGTTAGCAATCAGCCCCAGCATTTT,CASTGTVVSNQPQHF
TRBJ1-2,TRBV2,NA,NA,TGTGCCAGCAGATACGGACAGTCCTATGGCTACACCTTC,CASRYGQSYGYTF
TRBJ1-5,TRBV4-3,NA,TRBD1,TGCGCCAGCAGCCCACACCAGGGGGGCAATCAGCCCCAGCATTTT,CASSPHQGGNQPQHF
TRBJ2-1,TRBV27,NA,TRBD2,TGTGCCAGCAGTTCCCCGACTAGCGGGATGAATGAGCAGTTCTTC,CASSSPTSGMNEQFF
TRBJ2-1,TRBV15,NA,NA,TGTGCCACCAGCAGAGATGTATGGCGGGCGGGCAATGAGCAGTTCTTC,CATSRDVWRAGNEQFF
TRBJ1-5,TRBV27,NA,TRBD1,TGTGCCAGCAGCTGGACAGGGGGCAATCAGCCCCAGCATTTT,CASSWTGGNQPQHF
TRBJ1-1,TRBV29-1,NA,TRBD1,TGCAGCGTTGACCCGACAGGGCGAATTCCTAGAACGAACACTGAAGCTTTCTTT,CSVDPTGRIPRTNTEAFF
TRBJ1-6,TRBV5-1,NA,NA,TGCGCCAGCAGCTTGGTGAGGGAAGATTCACCCCTCCACTTT,CASSLVREDSPLHF
TRBJ1-2,TRBV30,few,NA,TGTGCCCTTTTGGGGCCGGGACTTAACTATGGCTACACCTTC,CALLGPGLNYGYTF
TRBJ2-7,TRBV29-1,NA,TRBD2,TGCAGCGCCGGGACTAGCGACTACGAGCAGTACTTC,CSAGTSDYEQYF
TRBJ1-2,TRBV4-3,NA,NA,TGCGCCAGCAGCCACGGTAGGGGAAGTCAGGATGGCTACACCTTC,CASSHGRGSQDGYTF
TRBJ1-5,TRBV4-2,NA,TRBD1,TGTGCCAGCAGCCAATTTGACACGGGACAGATCTTCGAAAGCAATCAGCCCCAGCATTTT,CASSQFDTGQIFESNQPQHF
TRBJ2-3,TRBV5-4,NA,NA,TGTGCCAGCAGCTTGTTGGCTCGAGGGGATACGCAGTATTTT,CASSLLARGDTQYF
TRBJ2-3,TRBV12-2,few,NA,TGTGCAAGTCGCTCCCTCCGCCGGGACAGGAAGTATTTT,CASRSLRRDRKYF